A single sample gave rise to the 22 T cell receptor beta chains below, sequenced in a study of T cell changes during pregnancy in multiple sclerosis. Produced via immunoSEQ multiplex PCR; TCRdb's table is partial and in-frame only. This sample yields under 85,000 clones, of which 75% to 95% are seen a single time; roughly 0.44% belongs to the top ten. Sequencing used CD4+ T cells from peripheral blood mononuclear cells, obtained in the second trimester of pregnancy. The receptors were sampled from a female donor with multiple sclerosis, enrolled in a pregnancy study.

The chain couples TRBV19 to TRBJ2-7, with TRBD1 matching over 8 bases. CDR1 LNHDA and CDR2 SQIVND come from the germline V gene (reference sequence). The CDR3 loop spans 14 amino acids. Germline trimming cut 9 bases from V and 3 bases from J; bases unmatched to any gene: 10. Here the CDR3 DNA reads TGTGCCAGCTCCACCGGGACAGGTCTCTACGAGCAGTACTTC. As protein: CASSTGTGLYEQYF.

The chain's CDR3 is CAWSVQGEQFF. CDR3 coding DNA: TGTGCCTGGAGTGTACAGGGTGAGCAGTTCTTC. The J gene is TRBJ2-1, the V gene TRBV30; possibly TRBD1 for D (6 bases). Between the trimmed V and J ends, which lost 0 bases and 9 bases, there was a span of 6 bases. The CDR3 is 11 residues long. Germline lookup yields CDR1 GTSNPN and CDR2 SVGIG (reference sequence).

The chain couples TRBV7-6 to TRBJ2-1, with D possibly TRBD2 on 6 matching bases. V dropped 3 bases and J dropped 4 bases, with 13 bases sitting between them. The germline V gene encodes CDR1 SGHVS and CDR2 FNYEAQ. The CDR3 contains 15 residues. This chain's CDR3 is CASSFIRGGYNEQFF. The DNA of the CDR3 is TGTGCCAGCAGCTTTATACGGGGAGGATACAATGAGCAGTTCTTC.

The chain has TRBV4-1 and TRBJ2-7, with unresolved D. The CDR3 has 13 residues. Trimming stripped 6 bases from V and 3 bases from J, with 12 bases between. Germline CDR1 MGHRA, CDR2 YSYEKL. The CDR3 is CASSLLLDYEQYF. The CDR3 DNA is TGCGCCAGCAGTCTTCTATTAGACTACGAGCAGTACTTC.

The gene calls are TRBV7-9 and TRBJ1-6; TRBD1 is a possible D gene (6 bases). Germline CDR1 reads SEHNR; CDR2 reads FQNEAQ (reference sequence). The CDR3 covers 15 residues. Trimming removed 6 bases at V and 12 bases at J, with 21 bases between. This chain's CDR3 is CASSPTGTQGGPLHF. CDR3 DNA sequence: TGTGCCAGCAGTCCGACCGGGACACAGGGCGGACCCCTCCACTTT.

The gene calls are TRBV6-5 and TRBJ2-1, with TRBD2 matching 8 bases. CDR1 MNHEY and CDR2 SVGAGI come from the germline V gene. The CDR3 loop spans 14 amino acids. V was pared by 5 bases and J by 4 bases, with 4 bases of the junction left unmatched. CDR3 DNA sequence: TGTGCCAGCAGTGAATCTAGCGGGTACAATGAGCAGTTCTTC. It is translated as CASSESSGYNEQFF.

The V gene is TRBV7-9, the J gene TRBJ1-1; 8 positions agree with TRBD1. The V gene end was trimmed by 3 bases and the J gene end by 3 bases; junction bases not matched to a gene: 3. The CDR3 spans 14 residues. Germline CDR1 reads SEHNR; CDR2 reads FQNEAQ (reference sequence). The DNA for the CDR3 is TGTGCCAGCAGCTTGCAGGGGGCGGACACTGAAGCTTTCTTT. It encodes CASSLQGADTEAFF.

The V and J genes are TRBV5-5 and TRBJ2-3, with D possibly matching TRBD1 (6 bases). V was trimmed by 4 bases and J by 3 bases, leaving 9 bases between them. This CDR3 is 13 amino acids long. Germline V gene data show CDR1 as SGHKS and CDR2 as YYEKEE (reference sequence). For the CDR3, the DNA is TGTGCCAGCAGCCCAGGACAGACAGATACGCAGTATTTT. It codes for CASSPGQTDTQYF.

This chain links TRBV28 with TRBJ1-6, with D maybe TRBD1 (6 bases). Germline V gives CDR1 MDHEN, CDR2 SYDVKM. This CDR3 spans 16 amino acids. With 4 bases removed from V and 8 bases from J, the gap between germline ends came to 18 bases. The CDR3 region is CASSSADSQTYSPLHF. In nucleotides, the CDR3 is TGTGCCAGCAGTTCCGCGGACAGCCAAACCTATTCACCCCTCCACTTT. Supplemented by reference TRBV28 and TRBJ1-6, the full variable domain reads DVKVTQSSRYLVKRTGEKVFLECVQDMDHENMFWYRQDPGLGLRLIYFSYDVKMKEKGDIPEGYSVSREKKERFSLILESASTNQTSMYLCASSSADSQTYSPLHFGNGTRLTVT.

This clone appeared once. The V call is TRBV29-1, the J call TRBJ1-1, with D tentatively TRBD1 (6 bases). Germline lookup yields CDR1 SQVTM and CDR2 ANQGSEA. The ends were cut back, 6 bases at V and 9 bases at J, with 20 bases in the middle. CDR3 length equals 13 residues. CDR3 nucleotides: TGCAGCGTGGGGGGGGCGAAGGGAGTAAAAGCTTTCTTT. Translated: CSVGGAKGVKAFF. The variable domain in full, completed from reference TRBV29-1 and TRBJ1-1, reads SAVISQKPSRDICQRGTSLTIQCQVDSQVTMMFWYRQQPGQSLTLIATANQGSEATYESGFVIDKFPISRPNLTFSTLTVSNMSPEDSSIYLCSVGGAKGVKAFFGQGTRLTVV.

The CDR3 reads CASSLVSGGGETQYF. In DNA, the CDR3 is TGTGCCAGCAGCTTAGTAAGCGGGGGGGGAGAGACCCAGTACTTC. The chain is built from TRBV7-2 and TRBJ2-5; TRBD2 matches at 10 bases. Germline assignment: CDR1 SGHTA and CDR2 FQGNSA. V trimming: 1 base; J trimming: 4 bases; junction bases outside the gene matches: 3. The CDR3 contains 15 residues.

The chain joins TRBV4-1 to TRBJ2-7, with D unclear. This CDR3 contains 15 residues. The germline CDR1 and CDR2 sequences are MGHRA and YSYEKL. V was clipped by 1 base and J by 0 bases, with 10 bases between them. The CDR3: CASSQGREDSYEQYF. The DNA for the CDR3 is TGCGCCAGCAGCCAAGGCCGTGAGGACTCCTACGAGCAGTACTTC.

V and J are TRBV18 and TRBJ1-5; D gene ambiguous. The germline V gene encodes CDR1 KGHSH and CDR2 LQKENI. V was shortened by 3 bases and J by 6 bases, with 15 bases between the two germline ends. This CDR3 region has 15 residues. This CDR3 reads CASSPRHEGGQPQHF. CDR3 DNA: TGTGCCAGCTCACCTAGGCACGAGGGCGGTCAGCCCCAGCATTTT.

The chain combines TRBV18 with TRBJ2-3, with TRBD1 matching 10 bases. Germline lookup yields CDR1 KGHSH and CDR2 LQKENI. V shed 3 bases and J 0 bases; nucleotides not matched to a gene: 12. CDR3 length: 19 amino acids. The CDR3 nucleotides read TGTGCCAGCTCACCGCGGACAGGGGGAAGCAGAATTAGCACAGATACGCAGTATTTT. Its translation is CASSPRTGGSRISTDTQYF.

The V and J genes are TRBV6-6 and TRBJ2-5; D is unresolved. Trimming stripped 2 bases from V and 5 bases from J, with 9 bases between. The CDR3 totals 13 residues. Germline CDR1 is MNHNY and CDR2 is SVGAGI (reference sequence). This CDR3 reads CASSYARQETQYF. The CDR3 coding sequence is TGTGCCAGCAGTTACGCCCGTCAGGAGACCCAGTACTTC.

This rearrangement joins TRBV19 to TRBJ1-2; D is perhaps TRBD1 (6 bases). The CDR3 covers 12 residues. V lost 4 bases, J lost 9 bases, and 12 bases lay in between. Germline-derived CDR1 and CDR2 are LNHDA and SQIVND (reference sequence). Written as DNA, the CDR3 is TGTGCCAGTAGTACCAGGGGAATGAGCTACACCTTC. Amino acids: CASSTRGMSYTF.

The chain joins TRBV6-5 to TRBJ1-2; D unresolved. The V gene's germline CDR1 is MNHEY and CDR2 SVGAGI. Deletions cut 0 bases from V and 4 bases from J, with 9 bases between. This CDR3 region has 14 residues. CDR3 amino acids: CASSYSSGGYGYTF. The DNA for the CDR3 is TGTGCCAGCAGTTACTCCTCGGGAGGCTATGGCTACACCTTC.

The CDR3 loop is CASSFPTTSGGHNEQFF. The DNA of the CDR3 is TGTGCCAGCAGCTTTCCCACGACTAGCGGGGGGCACAATGAGCAGTTCTTC. This sequence joins TRBV7-8 and TRBJ2-1, with TRBD2 matching over 13 bases. From germline, CDR1 is SGHVS and CDR2 FQNEAQ. V lost 3 bases to trimming and J lost 5 bases; unmatched junction nucleotides: 7. The CDR3 is made up of 17 amino acids. Using reference TRBV7-8 and TRBJ2-1 for the parts outside the CDR3, the full variable domain is GAGVSQSPRYKVAKRGQDVALRCDPISGHVSLFWYQQALGQGPEFLTYFQNEAQLDKSGLPSDRFFAERPEGSVSTLKIQRTQQEDSAVYLCASSFPTTSGGHNEQFFGPGTRLTVL.

The CDR3, as DNA: TGTGCCAGCAGCTTAGGAGGGGGTCTGGACTACACCTTC. This translates into CASSLGGGLDYTF. J is TRBJ1-2 and V is TRBV7-2, with a tentative D call TRBD1 (6 bases). This CDR3 has 13 amino acids. Trimming cost V 1 base and J 10 bases, with 13 bases left between them. The germline gives CDR1 SGHTA, CDR2 FQGNSA.

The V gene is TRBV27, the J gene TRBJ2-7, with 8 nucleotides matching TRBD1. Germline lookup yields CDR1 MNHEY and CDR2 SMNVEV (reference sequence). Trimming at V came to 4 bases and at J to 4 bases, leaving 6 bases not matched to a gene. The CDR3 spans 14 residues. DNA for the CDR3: TGTGCCAGCAGTTGGACAGGGAAAGGGTACGAGCAGTACTTC. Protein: CASSWTGKGYEQYF.

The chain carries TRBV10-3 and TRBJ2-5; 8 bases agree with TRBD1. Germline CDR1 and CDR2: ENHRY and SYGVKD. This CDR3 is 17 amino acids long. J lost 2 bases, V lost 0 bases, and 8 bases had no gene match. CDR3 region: CAISESSSGGPQETQYF. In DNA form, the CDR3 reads TGTGCCATCAGTGAGTCGAGCTCAGGGGGCCCGCAAGAGACCCAGTACTTC.

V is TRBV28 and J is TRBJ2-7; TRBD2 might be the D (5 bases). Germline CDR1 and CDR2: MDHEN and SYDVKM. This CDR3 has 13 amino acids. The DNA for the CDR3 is TGTGCAGGAGGAGGACCGCCATCCTACGAGCAGTACTTC. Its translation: CAGGGPPSYEQYF.